The sequence of this TCR beta chain was determined in a study of T cells in Graves' hyperthyroidism and ophthalmopathy. Study outcomes and limitations: Before onset, by a median of around six months, the model predicted ophthalmopathy.

This CDR3 has 13 amino acids. In germline, CDR1 is SGHTA, CDR2 FQGNSA. V lost 5 bases to trimming and J lost 6 bases, with 13 bases between them. Remarks on this clonotype: Its antigen is still unknown.

Template material for amplifying TCR beta CDR3 regions consisted of RNA transcripts. HTBI primers were employed in a first-round RT-PCR of the TCR CDR3. MiXCR, applied by TCRdb to the multiplex PCR reads, yields one record per CDR3 protein. The table has about 510,000 distinct CDR3 sequences, 40% to 50% seen once. Patients having uncontrolled infection, another autoimmune disease, pregnancy or lactation were not included. The receptor was derived from an adult woman with Graves' disease, either hyperthyroidism or ophthalmopathy (not recorded which). Sample: peripheral blood or thyroid tissue (not recorded which). This chain uses TRBV7-2 with TRBJ2-5; D is uncertain. CDR3 amino acids: CASSHARLQTQYF. The CDR3 DNA follows: TGTGCCAGCAGCCACGCTAGACTGCAGACCCAGTACTTC.